This TCR beta chain was identified during a study of blood T cell repertoires in COVID-19. Method: immunoSEQ multiplex PCR; TCRdb's copy keeps in-frame clones and lacks some. The sample shows about 190,000 clones, 70% to 85% of them seen only once. V lost 0 bases and J lost 6, with 20 bases in between. The CDR3 is 17 amino acids. The germline CDR1 and CDR2 sequences are SGHRS and YFSETQ. Sequenced sample: PBMCs or T cells enriched from blood (not recorded which). The receptor was isolated from a woman in her twenties or thirties who had recovered from COVID-19. This chain joins TRBV5-1 and TRBJ2-3, with D possibly matching TRBD1 (5 bases). CDR3 coding DNA: TGCGCCAGCAGCTTGGTGTTAGGACACTCACAATCGGATACGCAGTATTTT. Protein sequence: CASSLVLGHSQSDTQYF. Combining the CDR3 with reference TRBV5-1 and TRBJ2-3 gives the whole variable domain KAGVTQTPRYLIKTRGQQVTLSCSPISGHRSVSWYQQTPGQGLQFLFEYFSETQRNKGNFPGRFSGRQFSNSRSEMNVSTLELGDSALYLCASSLVLGHSQSDTQYFGPGTRLTVL.